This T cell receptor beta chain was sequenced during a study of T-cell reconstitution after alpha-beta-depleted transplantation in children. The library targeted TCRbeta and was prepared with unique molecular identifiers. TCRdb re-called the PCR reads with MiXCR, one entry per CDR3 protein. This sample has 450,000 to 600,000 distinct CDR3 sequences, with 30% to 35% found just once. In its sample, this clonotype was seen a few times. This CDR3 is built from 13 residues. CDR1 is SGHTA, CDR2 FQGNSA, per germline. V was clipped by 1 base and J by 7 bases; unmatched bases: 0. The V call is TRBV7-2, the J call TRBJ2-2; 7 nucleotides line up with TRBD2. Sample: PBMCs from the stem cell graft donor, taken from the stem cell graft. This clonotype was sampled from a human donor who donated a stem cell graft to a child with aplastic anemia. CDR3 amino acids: CASSLERGGELFF. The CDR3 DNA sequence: TGTGCCAGCAGCTTAGAGCGGGGCGGGGAGCTGTTTTTT. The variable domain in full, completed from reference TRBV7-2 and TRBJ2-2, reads GAGVSQSPSNKVTEKGKDVELRCDPISGHTALYWYRQSLGQGLEFLIYFQGNSAPDKSGLPSDRFSAERTGGSVSTLTIQRTQQEDSAVYLCASSLERGGELFFGEGSRLTVL.